This TCR beta chain appears in the sequencing data of a study of regulatory T cells in long-lasting Graves disease. Findings and caveats of the study: The study found lower TCR diversity in persistent Graves' patients than in newly diagnosed ones. Persistent patients had a count of shared public clonotypes (around 2,700) that exceeded that of new patients (around 1,000). A reduction in accuracy may have resulted from the small sample size.

This clonotype came up many times. Its cognate antigen is unknown. Both iRepertoire HTBI primers and Arm-PCR of CDR3 regions were used to build the TCR beta libraries. TCRdb processed the multiplex PCR reads anew with MiXCR; each CDR3 protein has one entry. The sample holds under 500,000 distinct CDR3 sequences, around 21% seen once. Sample time point: persistent/refractory GD, antithyroid drugs over 5 years with positive TRAb. PBMCs were the source of the RNA used for TCR sequencing. Diagnosis followed American Thyroid Association guidelines for Graves' disease. The sequences come from peripheral blood mononuclear cells (PBMCs), collected when the disease was refractory, from a patient treated with antithyroid drugs. This clonotype was obtained from a female donor with Graves disease.

The CDR3 loop reads CASSLVTFEAFF. CDR3 nucleotides: TGTGCCAGCAGTTTAGTGACGTTCGAAGCTTTCTTT. This chain connects TRBV28 to TRBJ1-1; D is ambiguous. The CDR3 is 12 residues long. From germline, CDR1 is MDHEN and CDR2 SYDVKM. V was pared by 2 bases and J by 8 bases, with 9 bases between.